Below, one TCR beta chain is given with its context. Its antigen remains unidentified. These data belong to a study of T cell responses to AZD1222 COVID-19 vaccine. Regarding the study as a whole: Researchers took repertoire samples only after the peak T cell response had come. Baseline seropositives among AZD1222 recipients totaled only 5 or 6. Among the donors, most were white British and more were female, and clonal diversity was possibly underestimated.

Here immunoSEQ multiplex PCR was the method, and the copy in TCRdb shows in-frame clones only, minus some. The data show roughly 100,000 clones, approximately 88% seen once. The sequence was obtained from an adult in good health. This specimen consisted of peripheral blood, obtained on day 0 of AZD1222 vaccination.

CDR3: CASSLRTRNTGELFF. CDR3 sequence (DNA): TGTGCCAGCAGCTTGAGGACTCGAAACACCGGGGAGCTGTTTTTT. This sequence joins TRBV7-2 and TRBJ2-2, with D maybe TRBD2 (5 bases). This CDR3 contains 15 residues. V was pared by 3 bases and J by 2 bases, with 10 bases between. The V gene's germline CDR1 is SGHTA and CDR2 FQGNSA.